The 24 T cell receptor beta chains given below trace back to one sample, sequenced in a study of control samples from healthy donors and cancer patients. Sequencing used immunoSEQ multiplex PCR; TCRdb keeps in-frame clones, though not all of them. The sample includes some 120,000 clones, about 89% of them seen just once. The sequencing sample was made of blood. These receptors were taken from a woman aged 18-29 years in good health.

The chain joins TRBV19 to TRBJ2-1; 15 nucleotides line up with TRBD2. Trimming at V came to 5 bases and at J to 6 bases, leaving 8 bases not matched to a gene. The CDR3 length is 17 residues. Per germline, CDR1 LNHDA and CDR2 SQIVND (reference sequence). The CDR3 DNA is TGTGCCAGTAGTGGACGGACTAGCGGGAGGGTAGGCAATGAGCAGTTCTTC. Translated: CASSGRTSGRVGNEQFF.

V is TRBV5-1 and J is TRBJ2-2, with 7 bases identical to TRBD1. Germline CDR1 is SGHRS and CDR2 is YFSETQ. V lost 1 base, J lost 3 bases, and 3 bases stayed unmatched. The CDR3 contains 15 residues. The CDR3 coding sequence is TGCGCCAGCAGCTTGCAGGGGGTGGACACCGGGGAGCTGTTTTTT. It is translated as CASSLQGVDTGELFF.

This chain joins TRBV21-1 and TRBJ1-5. TRBV21-1 is termed a pseudogene. CDR3 length equals 15 residues. In DNA form, the CDR3 reads TGTGCCAGCATCATAAAATATGTCCACCATCAGCCCCAGCATTTT. Translating gives CASIIKYVHHQPQHF.

The chain employs TRBV7-3 and TRBJ2-2; 14 bases map to TRBD2. Looked up from germline, CDR1 is SGHTA and CDR2 is FQGTGA. Trimming at V came to 4 bases and at J to 0 bases, leaving 4 bases not matched to a gene. The CDR3 has 18 residues. The CDR3 loop reads CASSSGLAGAANTGELFF. The CDR3 DNA reads as TGTGCCAGCAGCTCGGGACTAGCGGGGGCCGCGAACACCGGGGAGCTGTTTTTT.

The rearrangement joins TRBV19 to TRBJ1-4; perhaps TRBD1 as D (5 bases). The CDR3 has 15 residues. Germline V gene sequence: CDR1 LNHDA, CDR2 SQIVND (reference sequence). V was trimmed by 5 bases and J by 3 bases, leaving 13 bases between them. DNA for the CDR3: TGTGCCAGTAGTTTACGGGACGTCCCTAATGAAAAACTGTTTTTT. Translation: CASSLRDVPNEKLFF.

V is TRBV19 and J is TRBJ1-1; D is unclear. CDR3 length: 12 amino acids. Germline-derived CDR1 and CDR2 are LNHDA and SQIVND (reference sequence). V lost 5 bases to trimming and J lost 3 bases, with 7 bases between them. CDR3 bases: TGTGCCAGTAGTGGCGAGGACACTGAAGCTTTCTTT. Translation: CASSGEDTEAFF.

The CDR3 protein is CASSESAGSSYEQYF. The CDR3 nucleotides are TGCGCCAGCAGTGAGTCGGCAGGGTCCTCCTACGAGCAGTACTTC. V and J are TRBV10-2 and TRBJ2-7; D perhaps matches TRBD1 (5 bases). Germline V CDR1 and CDR2: WSHSY, SAAADI. The CDR3 loop spans 15 amino acids. Trimming pared 0 bases from V and 0 bases from J, leaving 9 bases between.

The V gene is TRBV7-2, the J gene TRBJ2-1; either TRBD1 or TRBD2 may supply D (5 bases each). This CDR3 is 13 amino acids long. Germline V gene sequence: CDR1 SGHTA, CDR2 FQGNSA. Trimming stripped 5 bases from V and 12 bases from J, with 17 bases between. The CDR3 loop reads CASSKGPLNMQFF. Written as DNA, the CDR3 is TGTGCCAGCAGCAAGGGACCTCTAAACATGCAGTTCTTC.

The chain is built from TRBV28 and TRBJ1-1; possible D gene TRBD1, 5 bases. The CDR3 is 14 amino acids. V was cut by 3 bases and J by 10 bases, with 18 bases left in between. Germline CDR1 MDHEN, CDR2 SYDVKM. The CDR3 spells CASSLGVRGQGAFF. The CDR3 nucleotides are TGTGCCAGCAGTTTGGGAGTGAGGGGCCAGGGAGCTTTCTTT.

This chain links TRBV3-1 (or the pseudogene TRBV3-2) with TRBJ1-5, with 7 bases aligning to TRBD1. Germline V gene lookup returns CDR1 LGHDT and CDR2 YNNKEL (reference sequence). This CDR3 spans 14 amino acids. J was trimmed by 4 bases and V by 4 bases; bases with no gene match: 4. CDR3 nucleotide sequence: TGTGCCAGCAGCCCCGACAGGGCTAATCAGCCCCAGCATTTT. Translation gives CASSPDRANQPQHF.

The DNA for the CDR3 is TGTGCCAGTAGTATAGAGGCAGGGGAGACCCAGTACTTC. It yields the protein CASSIEAGETQYF. The chain couples TRBV19 to TRBJ2-5, with TRBD1 as a possible D gene (5 bases). The germline V gene has CDR1 LNHDA and CDR2 SQIVND (reference sequence). The CDR3 has 13 amino acids. Trimming shortened V by 0 bases and J by 5 bases, and 7 bases separated the two germline ends.

The chain uses TRBV25-1 and TRBJ1-2; no clear D. From germline, CDR1 is MGHDK and CDR2 SYGVNS. The CDR3 contains 16 residues. Between the trimmed V and J ends, which lost 0 bases and 7 bases, there was a span of 18 bases. In DNA form, the CDR3 reads TGTGCCAGCAGTGAATATTTCAGCGATAGCTTTTTTGGCTACACCTTC. This codes for CASSEYFSDSFFGYTF.

This rearrangement joins TRBV28 to TRBJ2-3; the match to TRBD2 covers 10 bases. Per the germline V gene, CDR1 is MDHEN and CDR2 is SYDVKM. The CDR3 extends over 15 amino acids. V lost 5 bases and J lost 4; bases outside the gene matches: 6. This chain's CDR3 is CASSLSGRPADTQYF. The CDR3 coding sequence is TGTGCCAGCAGTCTTAGCGGGAGGCCCGCAGATACGCAGTATTTT.

The chain is built from TRBV5-4 and TRBJ1-2; 10 nucleotides line up with TRBD1. The J segment lost 4 bases and the V segment lost 0 bases, leaving 6 bases of the junction unmatched. CDR3 length equals 16 residues. Germline V gene lookup returns CDR1 SGHNT and CDR2 YYREEE (reference sequence). CDR3 region: CASSLGLGQGRYGYTF. In nucleotides, the CDR3 is TGTGCCAGCAGCTTGGGTTTGGGACAGGGGCGCTATGGCTACACCTTC.

The V gene is TRBV2, the J gene TRBJ2-5; 14 bases are a match to TRBD2. CDR1 and CDR2 (germline): SNHLY, FYNNEI. The CDR3 runs 16 residues. The trim removed 7 bases at V and 5 bases at J, leaving 9 bases unmatched. CDR3 sequence reads: CASNRGLAGGGETQYF. CDR3 DNA sequence: TGTGCCAGCAACCGCGGACTAGCGGGAGGAGGGGAGACCCAGTACTTC.

This chain links TRBV5-8 with TRBJ1-5; TRBD1 is a possible D gene (6 bases). Trimming stripped 4 bases from V and 3 bases from J, with 17 bases between. This CDR3 is built from 16 residues. Germline V gives CDR1 SGHTS, CDR2 YDEGEE. The CDR3 region has the DNA TGTGCCAGCAGCCTAGGACAGCGCGTATCCAATCAGCCCCAGCATTTT. Protein sequence: CASSLGQRVSNQPQHF. The entire variable domain, with the rest obtained from reference TRBV5-8 and TRBJ1-5, is as follows: EAGVTQSPTHLIKTRGQQATLRCSPISGHTSVYWYQQALGLGLQFLLWYDEGEERNRGNFPPRFSGRQFPNYSSELNVNALELEDSALYLCASSLGQRVSNQPQHFGDGTRLSIL.

The gene calls are TRBV7-2 and TRBJ2-7, with 9 positions matching TRBD2. The CDR3 sequence is 14 residues long. The V and J ends lost 2 bases and 7 bases, in that order; junction bases with no gene match: 6. CDR1 SGHTA and CDR2 FQGNSA come from the germline V gene. Here the CDR3 DNA reads TGTGCCAGCAGCTTAAGCGGGGGGTTGATGGAGCAGTACTTC. Protein: CASSLSGGLMEQYF.

This sequence joins TRBV5-4 and TRBJ2-1, with D tentatively TRBD2 (6 bases). The CDR3 extends over 13 amino acids. Germline loops: CDR1 SGHNT, CDR2 YYREEE (reference sequence). V lost 2 bases and J lost 10, with 13 bases in between. For the CDR3, the DNA is TGTGCCAGCAGCTTCGCGGGACTTCGGGAGCAGTTCTTC. It specifies CASSFAGLREQFF.

The chain is built from TRBV30 and TRBJ1-6; D is ambiguous. Germline V lookup: CDR1 GTSNPN, CDR2 SVGIG (reference sequence). The CDR3 length is 15 residues. V was cut by 2 bases and J by 0 bases, with 8 bases left in between. In DNA, the CDR3 is TGTGCCTGGAGTTACCCGAGCTCCTATAATTCACCCCTCCACTTT. Protein: CAWSYPSSYNSPLHF. Supplemented by reference TRBV30 and TRBJ1-6, the full variable domain reads SQTIHQWPATLVQPVGSPLSLECTVEGTSNPNLYWYRQAAGRGLQLLFYSVGIGQISSEVPQNLSASRPQDRQFILSSKKLLLSDSGFYLCAWSYPSSYNSPLHFGNGTRLTVT.

This sequence joins TRBV2 and TRBJ2-7; maybe TRBD2 (6 bases). Trimming cost V 0 bases and J 3 bases, with 9 bases left between them. Germline V lookup: CDR1 SNHLY, CDR2 FYNNEI. There are 14 residues in the CDR3. Written as DNA, the CDR3 is TGTGCCAGCAGTGAAGCTCGGGAGAGCTACGAGCAGTACTTC. Protein sequence: CASSEARESYEQYF.

The chain couples TRBV9 to TRBJ1-4, with no clear D. The V and J ends lost 4 bases and 5 bases respectively, with 12 bases between them. The CDR3 runs 14 residues. CDR1 and CDR2 (germline): SGDLS, YYNGEE. The CDR3 region has the DNA TGTGCCAGCAGCAATCAGAACGAGAATGAAAAACTGTTTTTT. Amino acids: CASSNQNENEKLFF. Full variable domain (rest looked up from reference TRBV9 and TRBJ1-4): DSGVTQTPKHLITATGQRVTLRCSPRSGDLSVYWYQQSLDQGLQFLIQYYNGEERAKGNILERFSAQQFPDLHSELNLSSLELGDSALYFCASSNQNENEKLFFGSGTQLSVL.

The chain uses TRBV19 and TRBJ2-1; D remains unclear. The V gene lost 4 bases and the J gene lost 8 bases, with 15 bases spanning the gap. CDR3 length equals 14 residues. From germline, CDR1 is LNHDA and CDR2 SQIVND (reference sequence). This CDR3 is CASSTSFRSYEQFF. DNA for the CDR3: TGTGCCAGTAGTACCTCATTTCGTTCTTATGAGCAGTTCTTC.

The chain is built from TRBV28 and TRBJ2-5; the D gene is possibly TRBD2 (6 bases). The V and J ends lost 5 bases and 4 bases respectively, with 14 bases between them. The CDR3 has 14 amino acids. Germline-derived CDR1 and CDR2 are MDHEN and SYDVKM. The CDR3 sequence: CASSKRLGGETQYF. DNA for the CDR3: TGTGCCAGCAGTAAACGTCTCGGGGGAGAGACCCAGTACTTC.

The rearrangement joins TRBV11-2 to TRBJ2-1; D unresolved. The CDR3 extends over 15 amino acids. CDR1 is SGHAT and CDR2 is FQNNGV in the germline V gene. Trimming removed 3 bases at V and 7 bases at J, with 16 bases between. The CDR3 nucleotides are TGTGCCAGCAGCTTCACTCCCTCCCCCGGGAATGAGCAGTTCTTC. It codes for CASSFTPSPGNEQFF. Using reference TRBV11-2 and TRBJ2-1 for the parts outside the CDR3, the full variable domain is EAGVAQSPRYKIIEKRQSVAFWCNPISGHATLYWYQQILGQGPKLLIQFQNNGVVDDSQLPKDRFSAERLKGVDSTLKIQPAKLEDSAVYLCASSFTPSPGNEQFFGPGTRLTVL.